The 31 T cell receptor beta chains in this list originate from one sample, sequenced in a study of CD8 T cells in Susac syndrome. Reverse transcription used roughly 0.45 to 1 ug RNA and random hexamers. TCRdb redid the calling of the immunoSEQ multiplex PCR reads with MiXCR, one entry per CDR3 protein. The sample shows tens of thousands of distinct CDR3 sequences, around 94% of them seen only once. The sequencing input was CD8+ T cells from PBMCs. All receptors come from a human donor with Susac syndrome.

The V call is TRBV13, the J call TRBJ2-1; TRBD2 matches 8 bases. The junction had 4 bases not matched to a gene; V was cut back by 5 bases and J by 1 base. CDR1 PRHDT and CDR2 FYEKMQ come from the germline V gene (reference sequence). The CDR3 contains 15 residues. DNA of the CDR3: TGTGCCAGCAGCCTTAGCGGGGCATCCTACAATGAGCAGTTCTTC. Residues: CASSLSGASYNEQFF.

The chain employs TRBV5-4 and TRBJ2-3; D is unresolved. The germline V gene has CDR1 SGHNT and CDR2 YYREEE (reference sequence). The CDR3 totals 15 residues. Trimming took 2 bases from V and 2 from J, leaving 12 bases between them. The DNA of the CDR3 is TGTGCCAGCAGCTTTTGGCGTCCGAACACAGATACGCAGTATTTT. Encoded protein: CASSFWRPNTDTQYF.

The chain carries TRBV20-1 and TRBJ1-2; D may be TRBD1 (5 bases). The length of the CDR3 is 14 residues. CDR1 is DFQATT and CDR2 is SNEGSKA in the germline V gene (reference sequence). V was pared by 2 bases and J by 5 bases, with 15 bases between. For the CDR3, the DNA is TGCAGTGCTAGAATGGGGGGGGACCTATATGGCTACACCTTC. It specifies CSARMGGDLYGYTF.

Regarding this clonotype: One junction end does not reproduce the germline sequence, and a read error may be involved. This chain links TRBV3-1 with TRBJ1-5; 7 bases align to TRBD1. CDR1 and CDR2 from the germline V gene are LGHDT and YNNKEL (reference sequence). The CDR3 totals 17 residues. In DNA, the CDR3 is TGTGCCAGCAACCAAGGGACAGCTAAAAATAGCAATCAGCCCCAGCATTTT. Translation gives CASNQGTAKNSNQPQHF.

The gene calls are TRBV2 and TRBJ1-2; D unresolved. The CDR3 has 11 amino acids. Germline V gene lookup returns CDR1 SNHLY and CDR2 FYNNEI. Trimming removed 8 bases at V and 2 bases at J, with 6 bases between. CDR3 DNA sequence: TGTGCCAGCTTCGACAACTATGGCTACACCTTC. As protein: CASFDNYGYTF.

The chain uses TRBV9 and TRBJ2-7; D possibly corresponds to TRBD1 (5 bases). Trimming stripped 0 bases from V and 7 bases from J, with 14 bases between. Germline V lookup: CDR1 SGDLS, CDR2 YYNGEE. CDR3 length: 14 residues. CDR3: CASSVVDSPREQYF. CDR3 DNA sequence: TGTGCCAGCAGCGTAGTAGACAGCCCGCGTGAGCAGTACTTC.

The rearrangement joins TRBV7-8 to TRBJ2-7; TRBD1 agrees at 8 bases. CDR1 and CDR2 (germline): SGHVS, FQNEAQ. This CDR3 comprises 14 residues. Trimming cost V 2 bases and J 3 bases; bases outside gene matches: 3. CDR3 in amino acids: CASSLPGQGYEQYF. CDR3 nucleotide sequence: TGTGCCAGCAGCTTACCCGGACAGGGCTACGAGCAGTACTTC.

The J gene is TRBJ2-3, the V gene TRBV9; tentatively, D is TRBD2 (6 bases). The CDR3 has 15 amino acids. The V gene lost 4 bases and the J gene lost 2 bases, with 14 bases spanning the gap. From germline, CDR1 is SGDLS and CDR2 YYNGEE. CDR3 nucleotides: TGTGCCAGCAGCCCCGGCGGGGTTGCCACAGATACGCAGTATTTT. It yields the protein CASSPGGVATDTQYF.

The chain links TRBV28 to TRBJ2-5, with a tentative D call TRBD1 (6 bases). The V gene lost 7 bases and the J gene lost 2 bases, with 17 bases spanning the gap. The length of the CDR3 is 15 residues. Germline CDR1 is MDHEN and CDR2 is SYDVKM. Here the CDR3 DNA reads TGTGCCAGCATTCCGACAGGAGTCTTTCAAGAGACCCAGTACTTC. It yields the protein CASIPTGVFQETQYF.

This clonotype has only one observation. The chain joins TRBV4-3 to TRBJ2-1, with no clear D. V lost 1 base to trimming and J lost 2 bases, with 9 bases between them. Germline V gene sequence: CDR1 LGHNA, CDR2 YSLEER. The CDR3 spans 15 residues. Written as DNA, the CDR3 is TGCGCCAGCAGCCAAGGGGCCCAAGCCTACAATGAGCAGTTCTTC. Its protein is CASSQGAQAYNEQFF.

The V call is TRBV6-4, the J call TRBJ2-1, with 14 nucleotides matching TRBD2. J lost 5 bases, V lost 5 bases, and 2 bases had no gene match. CDR1 is MRHNA, CDR2 SNTAGT, per germline. The CDR3 extends over 15 amino acids. The CDR3: CASSLTSGGDNEQFF. The CDR3 DNA is TGTGCCAGCAGTTTGACTAGCGGGGGGGACAATGAGCAGTTCTTC.

V is TRBV29-1 and J is TRBJ2-1; D gene uncertain. Germline V CDR1 and CDR2: SQVTM, ANQGSEA. V gave up 5 bases and J gave up 7 bases, with 9 bases separating them. This CDR3 is built from 11 residues. The CDR3 sequence is CSVIHWNEQFF. The CDR3 DNA reads as TGCAGCGTTATCCACTGGAATGAGCAGTTCTTC.

The chain combines TRBV7-8 with TRBJ2-7; the D gene is possibly TRBD2 (6 bases). V lost 3 bases and J 3 bases, leaving 9 bases between the germline ends. This CDR3 is 13 amino acids long. Germline CDR1 reads SGHVS; CDR2 reads FQNEAQ. CDR3 sequence reads: CASSLGGDYEQYF. CDR3 DNA: TGTGCCAGCAGCTTGGGCGGGGACTACGAGCAGTACTTC.

The chain has TRBV13 and TRBJ2-3; D is perhaps TRBD1 or TRBD2 (5 bases each). The CDR3 loop spans 12 amino acids. Trimming cost V 4 bases and J 6 bases, with 8 bases left between them. Germline loops: CDR1 PRHDT, CDR2 FYEKMQ (reference sequence). The CDR3 spells CASSYEGDTQYF. The CDR3 nucleotides are TGTGCCAGCAGCTACGAGGGGGATACGCAGTATTTT.

The chain combines TRBV7-8 with TRBJ2-6, with D tentatively TRBD1 (6 bases). This CDR3 is built from 13 residues. Germline lookup yields CDR1 SGHVS and CDR2 FQNEAQ. V dropped 6 bases and J dropped 13 bases, with 16 bases sitting between them. CDR3 in DNA: TGTGCCAGCAGGACGGCTGGGGGCCTGGTCCTGACTTTC. It translates to CASRTAGGLVLTF.

The chain carries TRBV20-1 and TRBJ1-1; 8 bases match TRBD1. With 5 bases clipped from V and 0 bases from J, the junction kept 2 bases outside the gene matches. The CDR3 extends over 13 amino acids. Per the germline V gene, CDR1 is DFQATT and CDR2 is SNEGSKA (reference sequence). The CDR3 DNA reads TGCAGTGCTGACAGGGGCATGAACACTGAAGCTTTCTTT. This codes for CSADRGMNTEAFF.

Here the CDR3 DNA reads TGTGCCAGCAGCTTAGGAGGTAGACCCGAGCAGTTCTTC. Its protein is CASSLGGRPEQFF. The genes are TRBV13 and TRBJ2-1; D gene ambiguous. Germline V CDR1 and CDR2: PRHDT, FYEKMQ (reference sequence). CDR3 length: 13 amino acids. V was trimmed by 0 bases and J by 10 bases, leaving 10 bases between them.

This chain uses TRBV27 with TRBJ2-7; D is possibly TRBD1 (5 bases). The CDR3 covers 14 residues. V lost 3 bases, J lost 7 bases, and 16 bases lay in between. Germline assignment: CDR1 MNHEY and CDR2 SMNVEV (reference sequence). The CDR3 nucleotides read TGTGCCAGCAGTTTCTCGTCCAGGGTGATGGAGCAGTACTTC. This translates into CASSFSSRVMEQYF.

This sequence joins TRBV20-1 and TRBJ1-6, with 9 bases aligning to TRBD1. The CDR3 consists of 13 residues. Germline V lookup: CDR1 DFQATT, CDR2 SNEGSKA (reference sequence). The CDR3 loop reads CITPGTGRAPLHF. In nucleotides, the CDR3 is TGCATCACCCCCGGGACAGGGAGGGCACCCCTCCACTTT.

The chain uses TRBV7-8 and TRBJ1-4; D is perhaps TRBD1 (5 bases). CDR1 is SGHVS, CDR2 FQNEAQ, per germline. Trimming removed 4 bases from V and 1 base from J, with 7 bases in between. The CDR3 totals 14 residues. The CDR3 sequence is CASSSRVTNEKLFF. DNA of the CDR3: TGTGCCAGCAGCTCCAGGGTAACTAATGAAAAACTGTTTTTT.

The chain is built from TRBV2 and TRBJ1-6, with unresolved D. Germline V gene data show CDR1 as SNHLY and CDR2 as FYNNEI. Trimming took off 6 bases at V and 2 bases at J, with 14 bases between the two ends. The CDR3 extends over 16 amino acids. CDR3 protein: CASSLLERTYNSPLHF. The CDR3 DNA is TGTGCCAGCAGCCTGCTGGAGCGAACCTATAATTCACCCCTCCACTTT.

The V call is TRBV9, the J call TRBJ2-5; 11 bases line up with TRBD2. Germline CDR1 reads SGDLS; CDR2 reads YYNGEE. This CDR3 is 17 amino acids long. V shed 1 base and J 4 bases; nucleotides not matched to a gene: 9. In DNA, the CDR3 is TGTGCCAGCAGCGTATCCGGGGTAGCGGGGGGGGTAGAGACCCAGTACTTC. Translated, it gives CASSVSGVAGGVETQYF.

The chain recombines TRBV24-1 with TRBJ2-1, with a possible D match to TRBD1 (6 bases). Per the germline V gene, CDR1 is KGHDR and CDR2 is SFDVKD. CDR3 size: 13 residues. V was shortened by 4 bases and J by 9 bases, with 12 bases between the two germline ends. CDR3 amino acids: CATSDLTGTEQFF. CDR3 DNA: TGTGCCACCAGTGACCTTACAGGGACTGAGCAGTTCTTC.

The chain carries TRBV20-1 and TRBJ2-4; D gene ambiguous. This CDR3 is built from 16 residues. Germline CDR1 DFQATT, CDR2 SNEGSKA (reference sequence). The V end was cut by 0 bases, the J end by 0 bases, with 12 bases between. In nucleotides, the CDR3 is TGCAGTGCTAGAGATCTGGCAGGTGAAGCCAAAAACATTCAGTACTTC. Protein: CSARDLAGEAKNIQYF.

The chain combines TRBV7-9 with TRBJ2-3; D unresolved. CDR1 and CDR2 (germline): SEHNR, FQNEAQ (reference sequence). The CDR3 has 15 residues. Trimming shortened V by 5 bases and J by 1 base, and 13 bases separated the two germline ends. The DNA of the CDR3 is TGTGCCAGCAGCCGACTCAGTGCTGGCACAGATACGCAGTATTTT. Translating gives CASSRLSAGTDTQYF. Looking up the rest from reference TRBV7-9 and TRBJ2-3 gives the full variable domain: DTGVSQNPRHKITKRGQNVTFRCDPISEHNRLYWYRQTLGQGPEFLTYFQNEAQLEKSRLLSDRFSAERPKGSFSTLEIQRTEQGDSAMYLCASSRLSAGTDTQYFGPGTRLTVL.

J is TRBJ2-7 and V is TRBV28, with 7 bases identical to TRBD1. The junction had 5 bases not matched to a gene; V was cut back by 2 bases and J by 4 bases. Germline V gene lookup returns CDR1 MDHEN and CDR2 SYDVKM. The CDR3 is 14 amino acids. CDR3: CASSLPGQPYEQYF. DNA of the CDR3: TGTGCCAGCAGTTTACCGGGACAGCCTTACGAGCAGTACTTC.

This chain links TRBV29-1 with TRBJ2-1, with TRBD1 matching over 8 bases. The V and J ends lost 7 bases and 7 bases, in that order; junction bases with no gene match: 9. Germline V gene lookup returns CDR1 SQVTM and CDR2 ANQGSEA. The CDR3 loop spans 13 amino acids. DNA of the CDR3: TGCAGCGCAGCAGGGGGCTTAAGGAATGAGCAGTTCTTC. As protein: CSAAGGLRNEQFF.

The chain joins TRBV2 to TRBJ2-7; 7 nucleotides align to TRBD1. The V and J ends lost 1 base and 0 bases, in that order; junction bases with no gene match: 3. The CDR3 covers 15 residues. The germline V gene has CDR1 SNHLY and CDR2 FYNNEI. Written as DNA, the CDR3 is TGTGCCAGCAGTGAAGTTGGGGACAGCTCCTACGAGCAGTACTTC. It is translated as CASSEVGDSSYEQYF.

This sequence joins TRBV7-9 and TRBJ2-2; no reliable D call. The ends were cut back, 0 bases at V and 1 base at J, with 6 bases in the middle. The CDR3 has 15 residues. The V gene's germline CDR1 is SEHNR and CDR2 FQNEAQ (reference sequence). The CDR3: CASSLASVNTGELFF. CDR3 DNA: TGTGCCAGCAGCTTAGCGTCGGTGAACACCGGGGAGCTGTTTTTT.

The V and J genes are TRBV13 and TRBJ2-3, with 7 bases identical to TRBD2. Germline CDR1 is PRHDT and CDR2 is FYEKMQ (reference sequence). This CDR3 is 15 amino acids long. V shed 5 bases and J 4 bases; nucleotides not matched to a gene: 9. The CDR3 here is CASSPRTRGADTQYF. As DNA, the CDR3 is TGTGCCAGCAGCCCACGGACTAGAGGGGCAGATACGCAGTATTTT. Full variable domain (missing parts from reference TRBV13 and TRBJ2-3): AAGVIQSPRHLIKEKRETATLKCYPIPRHDTVYWYQQGPGQDPQFLISFYEKMQSDKGSIPDRFSAQQFSDYHSELNMSSLELGDSALYFCASSPRTRGADTQYFGPGTRLTVL.

The chain is built from TRBV30 and TRBJ2-1, with D possibly TRBD1 on 6 matching bases. There are 12 residues in the CDR3. V lost 5 bases, J lost 7 bases, and 12 bases lay in between. Per germline, CDR1 GTSNPN and CDR2 SVGIG (reference sequence). The CDR3 DNA follows: TGTGCCTGGGACGGAACAGGGAATGAGCAGTTCTTC. Amino acid sequence: CAWDGTGNEQFF.